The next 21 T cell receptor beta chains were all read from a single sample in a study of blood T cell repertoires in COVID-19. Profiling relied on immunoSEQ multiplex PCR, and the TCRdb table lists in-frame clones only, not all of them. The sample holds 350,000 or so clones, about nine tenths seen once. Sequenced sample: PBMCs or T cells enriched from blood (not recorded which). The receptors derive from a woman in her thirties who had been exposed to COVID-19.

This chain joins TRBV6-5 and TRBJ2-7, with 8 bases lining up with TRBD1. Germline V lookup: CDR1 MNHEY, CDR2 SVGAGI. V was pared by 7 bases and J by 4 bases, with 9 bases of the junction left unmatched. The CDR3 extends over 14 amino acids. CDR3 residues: CASIITRGHYEQYF. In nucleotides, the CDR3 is TGTGCCAGCATTATCACCAGGGGGCATTACGAGCAGTACTTC.

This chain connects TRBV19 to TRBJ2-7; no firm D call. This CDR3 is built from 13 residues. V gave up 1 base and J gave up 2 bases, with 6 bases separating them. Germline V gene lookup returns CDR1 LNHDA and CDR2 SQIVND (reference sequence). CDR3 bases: TGTGCCAGTAGTATAGCTCTTCCCTACGAGCAGTACTTC. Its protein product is CASSIALPYEQYF.

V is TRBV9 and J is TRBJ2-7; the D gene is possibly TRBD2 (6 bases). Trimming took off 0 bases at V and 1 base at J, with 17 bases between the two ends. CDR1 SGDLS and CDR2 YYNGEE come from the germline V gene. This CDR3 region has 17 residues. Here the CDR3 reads CASSVATGLAVSYEQYF. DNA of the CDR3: TGTGCCAGCAGCGTAGCTACAGGATTAGCGGTTTCCTACGAGCAGTACTTC. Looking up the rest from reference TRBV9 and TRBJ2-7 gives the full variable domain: DSGVTQTPKHLITATGQRVTLRCSPRSGDLSVYWYQQSLDQGLQFLIQYYNGEERAKGNILERFSAQQFPDLHSELNLSSLELGDSALYFCASSVATGLAVSYEQYFGPGTRLTVT.

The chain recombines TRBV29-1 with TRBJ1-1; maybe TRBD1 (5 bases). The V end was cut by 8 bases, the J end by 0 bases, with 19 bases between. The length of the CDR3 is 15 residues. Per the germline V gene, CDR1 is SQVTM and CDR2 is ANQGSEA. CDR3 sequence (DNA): TGCAGCACCTCCGGGACTAGGAACATGAACACTGAAGCTTTCTTT. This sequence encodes CSTSGTRNMNTEAFF.

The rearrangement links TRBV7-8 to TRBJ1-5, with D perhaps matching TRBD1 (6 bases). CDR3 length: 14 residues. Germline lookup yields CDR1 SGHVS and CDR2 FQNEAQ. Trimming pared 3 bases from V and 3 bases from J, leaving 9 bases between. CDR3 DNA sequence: TGTGCCAGCAGCTTTTCAGGGGACAATCAGCCCCAGCATTTT. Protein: CASSFSGDNQPQHF.

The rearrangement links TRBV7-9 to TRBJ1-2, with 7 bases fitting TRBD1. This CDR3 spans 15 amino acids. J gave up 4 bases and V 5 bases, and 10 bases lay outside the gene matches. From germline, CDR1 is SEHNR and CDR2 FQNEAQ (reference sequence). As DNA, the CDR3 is TGTGCCAGCAGCCCCCGACAGGGAAAATCCTATGGCTACACCTTC. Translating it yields CASSPRQGKSYGYTF. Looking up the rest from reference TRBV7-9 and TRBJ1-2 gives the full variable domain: DTGVSQNPRHKITKRGQNVTFRCDPISEHNRLYWYRQTLGQGPEFLTYFQNEAQLEKSRLLSDRFSAERPKGSFSTLEIQRTEQGDSAMYLCASSPRQGKSYGYTFGSGTRLTVV.

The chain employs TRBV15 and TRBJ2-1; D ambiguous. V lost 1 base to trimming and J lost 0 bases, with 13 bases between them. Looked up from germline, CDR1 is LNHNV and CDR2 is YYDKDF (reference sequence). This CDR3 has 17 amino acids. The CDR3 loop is CATSRGRATYSYNEQFF. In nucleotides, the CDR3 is TGTGCCACCAGCAGAGGGAGAGCTACATACTCCTACAATGAGCAGTTCTTC.

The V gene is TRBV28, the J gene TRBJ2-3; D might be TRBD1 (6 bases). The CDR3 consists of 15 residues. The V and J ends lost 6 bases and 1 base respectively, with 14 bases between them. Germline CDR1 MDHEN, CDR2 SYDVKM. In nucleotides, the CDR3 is TGTGCCAGCAGAACCGGACAGATCCGCACAGATACGCAGTATTTT. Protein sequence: CASRTGQIRTDTQYF.

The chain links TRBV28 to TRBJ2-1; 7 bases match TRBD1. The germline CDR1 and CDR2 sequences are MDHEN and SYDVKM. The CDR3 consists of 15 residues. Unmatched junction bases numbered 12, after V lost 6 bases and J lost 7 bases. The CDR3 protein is CASSPPTGTENEQFF. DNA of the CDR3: TGTGCCAGCAGCCCCCCGACAGGGACGGAGAATGAGCAGTTCTTC.

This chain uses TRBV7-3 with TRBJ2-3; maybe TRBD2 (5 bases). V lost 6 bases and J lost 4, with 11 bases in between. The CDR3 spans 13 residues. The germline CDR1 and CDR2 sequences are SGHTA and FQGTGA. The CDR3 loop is CASSRNGADTQYF. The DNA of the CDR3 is TGTGCCAGCAGTAGGAACGGGGCAGATACGCAGTATTTT.

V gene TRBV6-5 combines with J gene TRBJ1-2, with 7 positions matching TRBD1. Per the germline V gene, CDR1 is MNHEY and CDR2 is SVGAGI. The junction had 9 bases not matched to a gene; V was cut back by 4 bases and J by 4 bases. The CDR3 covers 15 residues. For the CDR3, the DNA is TGTGCCAGCAGTTCGGACAGGTGGGGGACCTATGGCTACACCTTC. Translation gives CASSSDRWGTYGYTF.

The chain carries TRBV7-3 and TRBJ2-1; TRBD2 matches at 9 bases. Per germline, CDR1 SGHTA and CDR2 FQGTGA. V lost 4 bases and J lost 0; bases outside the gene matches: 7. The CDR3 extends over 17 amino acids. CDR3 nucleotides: TGTGCCAGCAGCTCTAAAGGGGGACTAGCCTCCTACAATGAGCAGTTCTTC. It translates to CASSSKGGLASYNEQFF. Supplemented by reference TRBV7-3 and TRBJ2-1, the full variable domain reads GAGVSQTPSNKVTEKGKYVELRCDPISGHTALYWYRQSLGQGPEFLIYFQGTGAADDSGLPNDRFFAVRPEGSVSTLKIQRTERGDSAVYLCASSSKGGLASYNEQFFGPGTRLTVL.

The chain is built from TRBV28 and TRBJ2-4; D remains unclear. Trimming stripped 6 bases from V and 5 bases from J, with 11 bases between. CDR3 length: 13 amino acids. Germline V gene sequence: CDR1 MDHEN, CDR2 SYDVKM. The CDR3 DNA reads TGTGCCAGCAGGCTGGGTGAGGAAAACATTCAGTACTTC. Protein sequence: CASRLGEENIQYF.

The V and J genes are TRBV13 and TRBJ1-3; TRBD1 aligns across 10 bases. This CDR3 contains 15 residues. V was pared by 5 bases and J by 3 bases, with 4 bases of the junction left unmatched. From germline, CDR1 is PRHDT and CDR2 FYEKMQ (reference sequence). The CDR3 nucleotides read TGTGCCAGCAGCCTCGACAGGGGGCTTGGAAACACCATATATTTT. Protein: CASSLDRGLGNTIYF.

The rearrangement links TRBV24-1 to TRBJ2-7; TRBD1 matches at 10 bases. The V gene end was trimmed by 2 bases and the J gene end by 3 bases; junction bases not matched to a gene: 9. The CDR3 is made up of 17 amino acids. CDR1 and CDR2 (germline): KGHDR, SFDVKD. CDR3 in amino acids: CATSDSIRDRGNYEQYF. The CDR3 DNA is TGTGCCACCAGTGATTCGATCCGGGACAGGGGTAACTACGAGCAGTACTTC.

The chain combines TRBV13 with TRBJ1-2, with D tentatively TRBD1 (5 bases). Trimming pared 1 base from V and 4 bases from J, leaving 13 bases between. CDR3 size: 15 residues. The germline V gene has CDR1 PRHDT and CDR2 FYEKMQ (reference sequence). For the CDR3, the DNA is TGTGCCAGCAGCTTAGATAACACTGGGGCCTATGGCTACACCTTC. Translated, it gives CASSLDNTGAYGYTF.

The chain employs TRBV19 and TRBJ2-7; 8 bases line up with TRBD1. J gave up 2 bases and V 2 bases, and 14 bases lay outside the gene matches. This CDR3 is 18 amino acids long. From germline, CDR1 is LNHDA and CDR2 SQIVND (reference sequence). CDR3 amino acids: CASSIPNLPGGETYEQYF. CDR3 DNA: TGTGCCAGTAGTATACCGAACTTGCCAGGGGGCGAGACCTACGAGCAGTACTTC.

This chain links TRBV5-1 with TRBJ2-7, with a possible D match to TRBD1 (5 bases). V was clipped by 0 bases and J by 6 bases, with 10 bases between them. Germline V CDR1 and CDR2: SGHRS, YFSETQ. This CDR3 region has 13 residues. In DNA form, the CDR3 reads TGCGCCAGCAGCTTGGGGGCCAGGGTCGAGCAGTACTTC. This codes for CASSLGARVEQYF.

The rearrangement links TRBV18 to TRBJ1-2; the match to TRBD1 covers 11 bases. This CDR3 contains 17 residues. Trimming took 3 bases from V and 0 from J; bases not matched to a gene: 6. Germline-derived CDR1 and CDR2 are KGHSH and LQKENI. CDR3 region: CASSPSGTGGANYGYTF. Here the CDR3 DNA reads TGTGCCAGCTCACCCTCCGGGACAGGGGGAGCTAACTATGGCTACACCTTC. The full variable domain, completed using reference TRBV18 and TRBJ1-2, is NAGVMQNPRHLVRRRGQEARLRCSPMKGHSHVYWYRQLPEEGLKFMVYLQKENIIDESGMPKERFSAEFPKEGPSILRIQQVVRGDSAAYFCASSPSGTGGANYGYTFGSGTRLTVV.

The CDR3 bases are TGTGCCAGCAGCCGGAGGGGGGGTCGGGACAATGAGCAGTTCTTC. This encodes CASSRRGGRDNEQFF. This chain joins TRBV3-1 (or the pseudogene TRBV3-2) and TRBJ2-1; D may be TRBD2 (7 bases). Germline V gene data show CDR1 as LGHDT and CDR2 as YNNKEL (reference sequence). Trimming pared 4 bases from V and 5 bases from J, leaving 15 bases between. The CDR3 spans 15 residues.

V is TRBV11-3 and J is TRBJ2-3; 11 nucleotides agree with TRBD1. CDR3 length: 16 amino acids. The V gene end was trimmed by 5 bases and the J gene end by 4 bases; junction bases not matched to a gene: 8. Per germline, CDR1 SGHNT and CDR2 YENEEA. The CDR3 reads CASSPRDRGNADTQYF. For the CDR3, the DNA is TGTGCCAGCAGCCCTAGGGACAGGGGGAACGCAGATACGCAGTATTTT. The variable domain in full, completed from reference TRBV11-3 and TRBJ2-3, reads EAGVVQSPRYKIIEKKQPVAFWCNPISGHNTLYWYLQNLGQGPELLIRYENEEAVDDSQLPKDRFSAERLKGVDSTLKIQPAELGDSAVYLCASSPRDRGNADTQYFGPGTRLTVL.